This TCR beta chain was retrieved from a study of T cell repertoires in cytomegalovirus infection (dated by TCRdb to between 2018 and 2020). General notes on the study: The peptide stimulations were aimed at well-studied HLA-B-restricted epitopes as well as recently identified HLA-C-restricted CMV epitopes, whose presentation resists viral immunomodulation. The HLA type of each donor mattered for the analysis, because public TCR beta signatures pointed to carriage of CMV infection along with the matching HLA type. What the authors observed across the whole study: The ex vivo response was dominated by HLA-C-restricted CMV-specific TCR beta clonotypes, which also provided the single most frequent clonotype in two of eight donors. In both this cohort and an independent cohort of 352 donors, the cumulative frequency of public TCR beta family members distinguished carriers of CMV infection plus the relevant HLA type.

Instrument on record: Illumina HiSeq 1500. The public reads were quality trimmed at Q25 with fastp and then assembled into clones with MiXCR by TCRdb, keeping productive beta chains. Duplicate CDR3 protein sequences are folded into a single record with the most common DNA and genes. Present in this sample are around 310,000 distinct CDR3 sequences, almost 30% of which were seen just once. The ten largest clonotypes hold roughly 20% of the sample. V is clipped by 6 bases and J by 2 bases, and the sequence between their germline boundaries is 13 bases long. Per the germline V gene (reference sequence), DFQATT is the CDR1 and SNEGSKA is the CDR2. Inclusive of the bounding cysteine and phenylalanine, the CDR3 is 13 residues long. Left in the record is the CDR3 DNA by itself, 39 bases read in frame from the first base. To note about this clonotype: What antigen it recognizes has not been identified. Per-base qualities were not stored, and no clone one base away is much larger.

In the paper's terms, the treatment or condition label means: in vitro stimulation with specific CMV peptide epitopes to enrich CMV-specific T cells. This receptor was identified in a human donor in good health (CMV status not recorded). Some clones in this sample may be carry-over from other donors' samples. Sample: cultured PBMCs, taken from culture after CMV antigen stimulation. This receptor chain uses TRBV20-1 and TRBJ1-1, with the D gene uncertain. The bases are TGCAGTGCCACTAGGGATACCAACACTGAAGCTTTCTTT. Translation gives CSATRDTNTEAFF.